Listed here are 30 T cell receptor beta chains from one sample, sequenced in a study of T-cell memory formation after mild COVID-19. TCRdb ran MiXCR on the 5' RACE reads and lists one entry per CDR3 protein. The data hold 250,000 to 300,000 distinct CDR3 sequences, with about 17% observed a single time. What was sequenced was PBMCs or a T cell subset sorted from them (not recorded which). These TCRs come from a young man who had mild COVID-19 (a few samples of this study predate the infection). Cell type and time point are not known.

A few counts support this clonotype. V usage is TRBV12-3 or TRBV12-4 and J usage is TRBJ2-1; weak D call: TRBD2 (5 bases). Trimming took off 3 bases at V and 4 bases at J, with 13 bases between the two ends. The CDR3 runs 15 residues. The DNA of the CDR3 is TGTGCCAGCAGTTTTTCGAGGGTGTGGTACAATGAGCAGTTCTTC. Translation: CASSFSRVWYNEQFF.

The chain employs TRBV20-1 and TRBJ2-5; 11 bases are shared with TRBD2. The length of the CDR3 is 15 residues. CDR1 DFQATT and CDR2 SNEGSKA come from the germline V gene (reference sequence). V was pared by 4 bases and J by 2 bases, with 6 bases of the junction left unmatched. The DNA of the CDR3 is TGCAGTGCTATGCCACTAGCGGGAGCACAAGAGACCCAGTACTTC. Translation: CSAMPLAGAQETQYF.

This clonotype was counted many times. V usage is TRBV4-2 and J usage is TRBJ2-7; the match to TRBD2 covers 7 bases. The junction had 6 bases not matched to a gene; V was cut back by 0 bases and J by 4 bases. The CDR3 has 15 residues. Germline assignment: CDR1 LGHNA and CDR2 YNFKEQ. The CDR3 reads CASSQEWGGSYEQYF. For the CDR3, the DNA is TGTGCCAGCAGCCAAGAATGGGGAGGGAGTTACGAGCAGTACTTC.

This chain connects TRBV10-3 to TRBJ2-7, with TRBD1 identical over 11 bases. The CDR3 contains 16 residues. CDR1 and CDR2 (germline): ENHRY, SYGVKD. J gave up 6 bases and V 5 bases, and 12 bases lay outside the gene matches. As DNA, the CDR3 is TGTGCCATCAGTCAAAAAGGAGGACAGGGGGCGTCCGAGCAGTACGTC. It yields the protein CAISQKGGQGASEQYV.

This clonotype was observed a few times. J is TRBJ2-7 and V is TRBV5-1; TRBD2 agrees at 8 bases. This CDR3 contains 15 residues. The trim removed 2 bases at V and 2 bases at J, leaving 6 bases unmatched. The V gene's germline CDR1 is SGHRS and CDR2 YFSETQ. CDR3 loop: CASSFGREGPYEQYF. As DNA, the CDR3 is TGCGCCAGCAGCTTTGGACGGGAGGGTCCCTACGAGCAGTACTTC.

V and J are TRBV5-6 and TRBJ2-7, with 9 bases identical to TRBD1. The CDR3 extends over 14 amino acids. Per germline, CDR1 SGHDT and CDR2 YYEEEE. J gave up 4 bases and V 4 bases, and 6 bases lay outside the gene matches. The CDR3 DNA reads TGTGCCAGCAGCCCCCCTGGACAGGGGTACGAGCAGTACTTC. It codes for CASSPPGQGYEQYF.

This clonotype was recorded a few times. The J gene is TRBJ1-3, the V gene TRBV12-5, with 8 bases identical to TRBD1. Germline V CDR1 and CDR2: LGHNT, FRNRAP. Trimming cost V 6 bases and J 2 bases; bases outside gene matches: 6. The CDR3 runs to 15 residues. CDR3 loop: CASGPTGGAGNTIYF. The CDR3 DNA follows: TGTGCTAGTGGCCCCACAGGGGGAGCTGGAAACACCATATATTTT.

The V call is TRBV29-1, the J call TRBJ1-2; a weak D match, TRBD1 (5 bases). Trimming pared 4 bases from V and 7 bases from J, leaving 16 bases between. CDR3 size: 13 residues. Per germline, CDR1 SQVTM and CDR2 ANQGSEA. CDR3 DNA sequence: TGCAGCGTTGCCCCGCGCCTGGGGGGTGGCTACACCTTC. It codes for CSVAPRLGGGYTF.

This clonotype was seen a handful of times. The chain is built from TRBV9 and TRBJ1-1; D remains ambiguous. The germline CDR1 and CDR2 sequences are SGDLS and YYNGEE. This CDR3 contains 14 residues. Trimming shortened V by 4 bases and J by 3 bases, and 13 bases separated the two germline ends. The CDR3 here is CASSPAGRHTEAFF. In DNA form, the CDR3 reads TGTGCCAGCAGCCCAGCGGGCCGCCACACTGAAGCTTTCTTT.

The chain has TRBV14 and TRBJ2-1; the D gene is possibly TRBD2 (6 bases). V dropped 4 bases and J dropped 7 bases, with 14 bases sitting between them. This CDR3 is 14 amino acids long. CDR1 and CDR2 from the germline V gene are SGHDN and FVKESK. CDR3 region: CASSRLGAGNEQFF. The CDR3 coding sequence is TGTGCCAGCAGCCGATTAGGGGCGGGAAATGAGCAGTTCTTC. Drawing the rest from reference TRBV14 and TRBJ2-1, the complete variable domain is EAGVTQFPSHSVIEKGQTVTLRCDPISGHDNLYWYRRVMGKEIKFLLHFVKESKQDESGMPNNRFLAERTGGTYSTLKVQPAELEDSGVYFCASSRLGAGNEQFFGPGTRLTVL.

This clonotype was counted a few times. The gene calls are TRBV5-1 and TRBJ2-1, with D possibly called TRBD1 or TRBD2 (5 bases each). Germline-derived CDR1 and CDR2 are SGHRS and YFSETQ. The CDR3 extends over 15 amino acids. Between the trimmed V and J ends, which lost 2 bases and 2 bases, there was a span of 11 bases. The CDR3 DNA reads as TGCGCCAGCAGCTTAACAGTGGGGGCCTACAATGAGCAGTTCTTC. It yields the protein CASSLTVGAYNEQFF. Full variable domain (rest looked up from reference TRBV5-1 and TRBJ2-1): KAGVTQTPRYLIKTRGQQVTLSCSPISGHRSVSWYQQTPGQGLQFLFEYFSETQRNKGNFPGRFSGRQFSNSRSEMNVSTLELGDSALYLCASSLTVGAYNEQFFGPGTRLTVL.

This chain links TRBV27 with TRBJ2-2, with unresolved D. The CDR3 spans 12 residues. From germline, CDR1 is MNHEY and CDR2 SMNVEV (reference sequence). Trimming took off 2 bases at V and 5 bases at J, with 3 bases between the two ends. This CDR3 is CASSLMTGELFF. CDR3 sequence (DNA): TGTGCCAGCAGTTTAATGACCGGGGAGCTGTTTTTT.

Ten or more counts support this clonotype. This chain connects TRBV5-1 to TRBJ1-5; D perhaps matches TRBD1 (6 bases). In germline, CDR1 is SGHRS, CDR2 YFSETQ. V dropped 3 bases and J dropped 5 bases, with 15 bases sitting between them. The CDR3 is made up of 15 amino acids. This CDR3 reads CASSSAQGWDQPQHF. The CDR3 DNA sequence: TGCGCCAGCAGCTCGGCACAGGGCTGGGATCAGCCCCAGCATTTT.

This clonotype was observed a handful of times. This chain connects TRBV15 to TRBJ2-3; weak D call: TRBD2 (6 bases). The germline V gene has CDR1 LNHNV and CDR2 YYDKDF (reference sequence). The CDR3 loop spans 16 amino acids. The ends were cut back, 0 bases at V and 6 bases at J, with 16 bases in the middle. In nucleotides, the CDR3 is TGTGCCACCAGCAGAGATTGGGTGGAGGGGACGGATACGCAGTATTTT. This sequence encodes CATSRDWVEGTDTQYF.

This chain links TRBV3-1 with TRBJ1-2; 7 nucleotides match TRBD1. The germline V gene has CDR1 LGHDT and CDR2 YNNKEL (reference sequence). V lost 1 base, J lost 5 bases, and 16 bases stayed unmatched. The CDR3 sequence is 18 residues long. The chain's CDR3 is CASSQVSTGTVIAYGYTF. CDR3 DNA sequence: TGTGCCAGCAGCCAAGTTTCGACAGGGACTGTAATAGCTTATGGCTACACCTTC.

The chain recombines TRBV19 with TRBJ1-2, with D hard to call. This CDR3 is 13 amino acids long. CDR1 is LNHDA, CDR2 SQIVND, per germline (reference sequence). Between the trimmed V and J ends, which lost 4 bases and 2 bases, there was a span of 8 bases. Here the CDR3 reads CASSTDSNYGYTF. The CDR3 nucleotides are TGTGCCAGTAGTACAGATTCCAACTATGGCTACACCTTC.

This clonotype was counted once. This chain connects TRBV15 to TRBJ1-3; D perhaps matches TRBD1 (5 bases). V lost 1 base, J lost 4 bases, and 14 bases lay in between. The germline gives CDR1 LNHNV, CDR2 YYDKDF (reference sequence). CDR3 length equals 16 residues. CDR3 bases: TGTGCCACCAGCAGAGTTTCAGGGACTACGGGAAACACCATATATTTT. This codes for CATSRVSGTTGNTIYF.

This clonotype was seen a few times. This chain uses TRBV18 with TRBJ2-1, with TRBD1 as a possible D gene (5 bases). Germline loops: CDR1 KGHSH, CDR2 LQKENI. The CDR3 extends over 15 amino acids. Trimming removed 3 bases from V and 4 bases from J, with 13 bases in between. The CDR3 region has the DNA TGTGCCAGCTCACCCCAGGGTACGGAGTACAATGAGCAGTTCTTC. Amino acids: CASSPQGTEYNEQFF.

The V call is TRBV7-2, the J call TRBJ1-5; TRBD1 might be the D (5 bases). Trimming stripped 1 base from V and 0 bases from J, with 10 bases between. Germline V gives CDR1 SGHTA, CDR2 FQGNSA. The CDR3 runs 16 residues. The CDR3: CASSLVPRGSNQPQHF. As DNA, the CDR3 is TGTGCCAGCAGCTTAGTTCCAAGGGGTAGCAATCAGCCCCAGCATTTT.

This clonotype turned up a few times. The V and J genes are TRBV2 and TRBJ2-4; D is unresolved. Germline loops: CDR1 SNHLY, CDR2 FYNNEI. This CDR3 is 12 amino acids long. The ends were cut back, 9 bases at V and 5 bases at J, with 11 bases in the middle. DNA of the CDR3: TGTGCCAGTACCCGTAGCCAAAACATTCAGTACTTC. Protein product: CASTRSQNIQYF.

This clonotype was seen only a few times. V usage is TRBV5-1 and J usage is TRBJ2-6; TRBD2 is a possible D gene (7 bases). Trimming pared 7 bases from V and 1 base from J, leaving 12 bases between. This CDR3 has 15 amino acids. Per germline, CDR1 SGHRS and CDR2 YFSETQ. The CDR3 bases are TGCGCCAGCTCGGGGGGCTCGTCTGGGGCCAACGTCCTGACTTTC. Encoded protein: CASSGGSSGANVLTF.

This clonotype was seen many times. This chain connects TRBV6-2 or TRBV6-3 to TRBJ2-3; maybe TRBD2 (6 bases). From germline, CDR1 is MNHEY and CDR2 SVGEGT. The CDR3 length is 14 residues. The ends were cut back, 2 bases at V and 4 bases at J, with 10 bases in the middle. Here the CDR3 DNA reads TGTGCCAGCAGTTACGGGGGGTCGGCAGATACGCAGTATTTT. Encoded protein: CASSYGGSADTQYF.

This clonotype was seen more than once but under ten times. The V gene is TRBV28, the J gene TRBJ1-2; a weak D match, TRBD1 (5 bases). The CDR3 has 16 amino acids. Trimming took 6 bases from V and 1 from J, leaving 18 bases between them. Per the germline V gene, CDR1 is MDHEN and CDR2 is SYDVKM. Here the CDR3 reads CASRKAGSEINYGYTF. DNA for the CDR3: TGTGCCAGCAGAAAAGCAGGGTCTGAGATTAACTATGGCTACACCTTC.

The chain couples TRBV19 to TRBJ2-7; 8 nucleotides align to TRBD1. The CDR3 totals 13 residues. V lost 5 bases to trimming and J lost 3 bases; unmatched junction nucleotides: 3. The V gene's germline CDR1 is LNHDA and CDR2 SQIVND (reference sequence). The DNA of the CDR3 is TGTGCCAGTAGTCTTGGACAGGGCTACGAGCAGTACGTC. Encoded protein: CASSLGQGYEQYV.

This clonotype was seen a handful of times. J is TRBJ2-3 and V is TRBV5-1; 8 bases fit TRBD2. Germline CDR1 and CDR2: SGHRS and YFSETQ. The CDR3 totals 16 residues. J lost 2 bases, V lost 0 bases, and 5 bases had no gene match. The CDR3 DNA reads TGCGCCAGCAGCTTGGCGCCAGCGGGGGCCACAGATACGCAGTATTTT. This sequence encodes CASSLAPAGATDTQYF.

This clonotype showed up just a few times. CDR3: CASSLDVRTEAFF. As DNA, the CDR3 is TGTGCCAGCAGCTTAGATGTTCGGACTGAAGCTTTCTTT. The chain combines TRBV11-2 with TRBJ1-1; D not certain. The length of the CDR3 is 13 residues. Germline CDR1 is SGHAT and CDR2 is FQNNGV. V was shortened by 0 bases and J by 5 bases, with 7 bases between the two germline ends.

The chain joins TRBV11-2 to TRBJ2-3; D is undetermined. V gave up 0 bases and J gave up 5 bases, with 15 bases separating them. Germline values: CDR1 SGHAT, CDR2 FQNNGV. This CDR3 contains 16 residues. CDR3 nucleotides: TGTGCCAGCAGCTTAGATCACCCTACCAATGGAGATACGCAGTATTTT. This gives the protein CASSLDHPTNGDTQYF.

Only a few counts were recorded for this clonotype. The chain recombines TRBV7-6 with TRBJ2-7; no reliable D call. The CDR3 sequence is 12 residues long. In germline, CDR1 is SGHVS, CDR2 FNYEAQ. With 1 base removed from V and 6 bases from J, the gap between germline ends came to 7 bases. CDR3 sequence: CASSLGGVEQYF. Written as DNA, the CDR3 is TGTGCCAGCAGCTTAGGTGGGGTCGAGCAGTACTTC.

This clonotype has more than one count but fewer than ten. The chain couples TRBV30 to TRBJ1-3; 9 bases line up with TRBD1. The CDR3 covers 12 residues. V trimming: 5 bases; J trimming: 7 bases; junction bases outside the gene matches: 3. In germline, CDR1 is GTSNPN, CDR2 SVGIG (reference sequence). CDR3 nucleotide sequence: TGTGCCTGGGGGACAGGGAGGAACACCATATATTTT. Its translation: CAWGTGRNTIYF.

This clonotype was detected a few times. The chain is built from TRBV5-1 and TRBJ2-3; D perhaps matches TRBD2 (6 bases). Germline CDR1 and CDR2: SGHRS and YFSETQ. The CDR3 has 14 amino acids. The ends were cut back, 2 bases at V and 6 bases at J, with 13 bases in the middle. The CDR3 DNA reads TGCGCCAGCAGCTTTCGGCTAGGAGGGGATACGCAGTATTTT. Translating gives CASSFRLGGDTQYF.